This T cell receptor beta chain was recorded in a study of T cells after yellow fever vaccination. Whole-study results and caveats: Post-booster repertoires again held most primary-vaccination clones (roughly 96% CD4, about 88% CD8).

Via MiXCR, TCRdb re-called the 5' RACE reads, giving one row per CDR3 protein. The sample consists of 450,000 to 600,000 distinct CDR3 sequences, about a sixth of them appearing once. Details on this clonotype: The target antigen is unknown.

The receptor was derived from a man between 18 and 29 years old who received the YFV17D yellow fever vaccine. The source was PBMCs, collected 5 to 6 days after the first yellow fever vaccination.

CDR3 protein: CASSGTQGPNEKLFF. The CDR3 bases are TGTGCCAGCAGCGGTACACAGGGGCCGAATGAAAAACTGTTTTTT. The V call is TRBV3-1, the J call TRBJ1-4; 7 bases fit TRBD1. The CDR3 totals 15 residues. The germline CDR1 and CDR2 sequences are LGHDT and YNNKEL (reference sequence). V lost 5 bases, J lost 5 bases, and 8 bases stayed unmatched.